Each of the 17 T cell receptor beta chains below was sequenced from the same sample in a study of spatial heterogeneity in lung cancer. Time point reported: sample taken at primary tumor resection. Material for sequencing was whole RNA from tumor, nontumor lung or frozen PBMC, left unsorted. Using its own MiXCR run on the 5' RACE reads, TCRdb lists one record per CDR3 protein. The sample consists of tens of thousands of distinct CDR3 sequences, over 8.5% of them appearing once. This specimen consisted of PBMCs, obtained at surgery. These receptors came from a male donor with early-stage non-small cell lung cancer.

Ten or more counts support this clonotype. In DNA form, the CDR3 reads TGTGCCATCAGTGAGGGGGGGAAGACCCAGTACTTC. Protein sequence: CAISEGGKTQYF. The chain combines TRBV10-3 with TRBJ2-5; TRBD2 is a possible D gene (6 bases). Trimming cost V 2 bases and J 6 bases, with 7 bases left between them. In germline, CDR1 is ENHRY, CDR2 SYGVKD. The CDR3 runs 12 residues.

This clonotype was seen a handful of times. V usage is TRBV20-1 and J usage is TRBJ1-5; D ambiguous. From germline, CDR1 is DFQATT and CDR2 SNEGSKA (reference sequence). With 5 bases removed from V and 2 bases from J, the gap between germline ends came to 13 bases. The CDR3 is made up of 14 amino acids. CDR3 protein: CSASDLRGNQPQHF. The CDR3 region has the DNA TGCAGTGCTTCCGACCTTCGGGGCAATCAGCCCCAGCATTTT.

The genes are TRBV29-1 and TRBJ1-1; the D is unclear. CDR3 length equals 14 residues. From germline, CDR1 is SQVTM and CDR2 ANQGSEA. V lost 4 bases and J lost 1, with 13 bases in between. The DNA for the CDR3 is TGCAGCGTTGGAGCCGAGGGATCGAACACTGAAGCTTTCTTT. It codes for CSVGAEGSNTEAFF.

This clonotype was counted ten times or more. The chain joins TRBV12-3 or TRBV12-4 to TRBJ2-4; a weak D match, TRBD2 (7 bases). There are 16 residues in the CDR3. Trimming shortened V by 3 bases and J by 6 bases, and 18 bases separated the two germline ends. CDR3: CASSFSGGRRGNIQYF. In DNA form, the CDR3 reads TGTGCCAGCAGTTTCTCCGGGGGGCGCCGGGGAAACATTCAGTACTTC.

The table lists this clonotype with many counts. J is TRBJ1-1 and V is TRBV20-1; tentatively, D is TRBD1 (5 bases). V shed 0 bases and J shed 5 bases, with 7 bases lying between them. The V gene's germline CDR1 is DFQATT and CDR2 SNEGSKA (reference sequence). This CDR3 is 12 amino acids long. This CDR3 is CSARDWGTEAFF. In DNA form, the CDR3 reads TGCAGTGCTAGAGATTGGGGGACTGAAGCTTTCTTT.

This clonotype was seen a handful of times. V usage is TRBV6-5 and J usage is TRBJ1-5; D uncertain. Trimming left V 6 bases short and J 3 bases short, with 9 bases between. Germline assignment: CDR1 MNHEY and CDR2 SVGAGI. The CDR3 spans 13 residues. Here the CDR3 reads CASSLNPNQPQHF. The CDR3, as DNA: TGTGCCAGCAGCCTAAACCCCAATCAGCCCCAGCATTTT.

This chain links TRBV5-1 with TRBJ1-6; no clear D. Trimming left V 0 bases short and J 7 bases short, with 8 bases between. Germline-derived CDR1 and CDR2 are SGHRS and YFSETQ. The CDR3 covers 14 residues. CDR3 loop: CASSLVGTNSPLHF. The CDR3 DNA follows: TGCGCCAGCAGCTTGGTCGGTACCAATTCACCCCTCCACTTT.

The chain recombines TRBV14 with TRBJ1-2; D unclear. CDR1 and CDR2 from the germline V gene are SGHDN and FVKESK. The CDR3 runs 13 residues. V dropped 1 base and J dropped 2 bases, with 5 bases sitting between them. This CDR3 reads CASSQGFNYGYTF. CDR3 DNA sequence: TGTGCCAGCAGCCAAGGGTTCAACTATGGCTACACCTTC. Drawing the rest from reference TRBV14 and TRBJ1-2, the complete variable domain is EAGVTQFPSHSVIEKGQTVTLRCDPISGHDNLYWYRRVMGKEIKFLLHFVKESKQDESGMPNNRFLAERTGGTYSTLKVQPAELEDSGVYFCASSQGFNYGYTFGSGTRLTVV.

The V call is TRBV7-9, the J call TRBJ1-3; D gene unclear. CDR1 and CDR2 (germline): SEHNR, FQNEAQ (reference sequence). Trimming removed 5 bases at V and 0 bases at J, with 5 bases between. The CDR3 totals 13 residues. The CDR3 region has the DNA TGTGCCAGCAGCCCCTTCTCTGGAAACACCATATATTTT. Translation gives CASSPFSGNTIYF.

CDR3 in amino acids: CASSRSGGTYNEQFF. In DNA, the CDR3 is TGTGCCAGCAGTAGAAGCGGGGGCACCTACAATGAGCAGTTCTTC. This rearrangement joins TRBV6-4 to TRBJ2-1; 8 positions agree with TRBD2. The CDR3 loop spans 15 amino acids. CDR1 and CDR2 (germline): MRHNA, SNTAGT. The J segment lost 2 bases and the V segment lost 5 bases, leaving 5 bases of the junction unmatched.

At least ten counts were recorded for this clonotype. V usage is TRBV14 and J usage is TRBJ1-1; no clear D gene. Germline V gives CDR1 SGHDN, CDR2 FVKESK. There are 15 residues in the CDR3. V gave up 1 base and J gave up 0 bases, with 9 bases separating them. This CDR3 is CASSQGWGMNTEAFF. CDR3 DNA sequence: TGTGCCAGCAGCCAAGGTTGGGGAATGAACACTGAAGCTTTCTTT. Looking up the rest from reference TRBV14 and TRBJ1-1 gives the full variable domain: EAGVTQFPSHSVIEKGQTVTLRCDPISGHDNLYWYRRVMGKEIKFLLHFVKESKQDESGMPNNRFLAERTGGTYSTLKVQPAELEDSGVYFCASSQGWGMNTEAFFGQGTRLTVV.

V usage is TRBV18 and J usage is TRBJ1-5, with D unresolved. With 2 bases removed from V and 6 bases from J, the gap between germline ends came to 11 bases. CDR3 length equals 14 residues. Germline CDR1 reads KGHSH; CDR2 reads LQKENI. The chain's CDR3 is CASSPATDRQPQHF. CDR3 nucleotides: TGTGCCAGCTCACCAGCCACAGACCGTCAGCCCCAGCATTTT.

This clonotype has ten or more counts. The chain couples TRBV5-4 to TRBJ2-5; D gene unclear. The CDR3 consists of 14 residues. Per the germline V gene, CDR1 is SGHNT and CDR2 is YYREEE (reference sequence). Trimming pared 1 base from V and 2 bases from J, leaving 9 bases between. This chain's CDR3 is CASSLTQSQETQYF. The CDR3 nucleotides are TGTGCCAGCAGCTTGACACAGTCTCAAGAGACCCAGTACTTC.

This sequence joins TRBV7-9 and TRBJ2-2, with 7 bases matching TRBD2. Germline V gives CDR1 SEHNR, CDR2 FQNEAQ (reference sequence). Trimming at V came to 4 bases and at J to 6 bases, leaving 11 bases not matched to a gene. This CDR3 is built from 16 residues. CDR3 sequence: CASSSPGAGRAGELFF. CDR3 in DNA: TGTGCCAGCAGCTCCCCCGGGGCAGGGAGGGCCGGGGAGCTGTTTTTT. Drawing the rest from reference TRBV7-9 and TRBJ2-2, the complete variable domain is DTGVSQNPRHKITKRGQNVTFRCDPISEHNRLYWYRQTLGQGPEFLTYFQNEAQLEKSRLLSDRFSAERPKGSFSTLEIQRTEQGDSAMYLCASSSPGAGRAGELFFGEGSRLTVL.

The chain employs TRBV7-2 and TRBJ1-1; weak D call: TRBD1 (6 bases). Germline CDR1 reads SGHTA; CDR2 reads FQGNSA. The CDR3 consists of 14 residues. V was pared by 1 base and J by 4 bases, with 10 bases between. CDR3 nucleotide sequence: TGTGCCAGCAGCTTAGACAGGGCGGCCACTGAAGCTTTCTTT. Its protein is CASSLDRAATEAFF.

This clonotype was observed at least ten times. The rearrangement uses TRBV5-1 and TRBJ2-7; TRBD2 agrees at 10 bases. J gave up 4 bases and V 0 bases, and 7 bases lay outside the gene matches. CDR1 is SGHRS and CDR2 is YFSETQ in the germline V gene. CDR3 length: 16 residues. CDR3 DNA: TGCGCCAGCAGCTTGGTGAGCGGGGGGGCCGCATACGAGCAGTACTTC. Translating gives CASSLVSGGAAYEQYF.

The CDR3 DNA sequence: TGTGCCAGCAGCCAAGATATAAGGGGGAAGGAGTTCTTC. Translation gives CASSQDIRGKEFF. V is TRBV3-1 and J is TRBJ2-1; D is perhaps TRBD1 (6 bases). V dropped 0 bases and J dropped 14 bases, with 14 bases sitting between them. The CDR3 is made up of 13 amino acids. The V gene's germline CDR1 is LGHDT and CDR2 YNNKEL (reference sequence).